Here is one TCR beta chain with its context. What it binds is not known. Germline V CDR1 and CDR2: KGHSH, LQKENI. CDR3 size: 18 residues. J lost 4 bases, V lost 5 bases, and 9 bases had no gene match. Sequenced by immunoSEQ multiplex PCR; TCRdb stores in-frame clones only, minus some. Altogether about 7,800 clones are present, approximately 91% being singletons, with the ten largest covering roughly 2.6%. The entry originates in a study of neoadjuvant nivolumab and ipilimumab in lung cancer. Whole-study findings and limits: Pretherapy blood TCR richness correlated positively with resected tumor richness. Compared with tumor-adjacent uninvolved lung, resected tumors showed greater richness and clonality. TCR clonality did not significantly correlate with pathologic tumor regression. Only two of four nivolumab-treated tumors gained richness and clonality by surgery.

The sample was tumor tissue, taken after neoadjuvant nivolumab, alone or with ipilimumab, at or shortly before surgery. The receptor's source is an adult with non-small cell lung cancer. Some clones in this sample may be carry-over from other donors' samples. J is TRBJ2-3 and V is TRBV18; 16 nucleotides align to TRBD2. The CDR3 loop reads CASSEAGTSGRAPDTQYF. CDR3 DNA sequence: TGTGCCAGCTCAGAAGCCGGGACTAGCGGGAGGGCCCCAGATACGCAGTATTTT.